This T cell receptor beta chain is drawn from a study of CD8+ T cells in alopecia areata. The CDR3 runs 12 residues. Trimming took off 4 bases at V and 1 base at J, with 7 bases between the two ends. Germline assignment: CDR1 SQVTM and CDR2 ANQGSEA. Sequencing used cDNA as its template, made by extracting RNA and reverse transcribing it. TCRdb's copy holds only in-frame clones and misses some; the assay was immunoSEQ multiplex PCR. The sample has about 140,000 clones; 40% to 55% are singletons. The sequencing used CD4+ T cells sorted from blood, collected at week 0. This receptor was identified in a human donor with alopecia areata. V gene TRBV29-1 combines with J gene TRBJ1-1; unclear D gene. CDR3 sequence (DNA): TGCAGCGTTGTGTGGGGGAACACTGAAGCTTTCTTT. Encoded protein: CSVVWGNTEAFF.